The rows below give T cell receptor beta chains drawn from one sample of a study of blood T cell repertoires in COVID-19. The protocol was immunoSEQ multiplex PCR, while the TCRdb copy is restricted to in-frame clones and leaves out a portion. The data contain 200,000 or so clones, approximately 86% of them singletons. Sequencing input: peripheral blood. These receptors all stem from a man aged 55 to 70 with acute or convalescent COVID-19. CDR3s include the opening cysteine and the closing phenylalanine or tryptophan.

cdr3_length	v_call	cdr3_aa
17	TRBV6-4	CASSDSSWDRDNNEQFF
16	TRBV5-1	CASSLANYGGASEQYF
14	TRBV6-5	CASSSPTGLYEQYF
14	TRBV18	CASSPPAGGSEQYF
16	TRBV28	CASSFFLRGRGTEAFF
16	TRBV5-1	CASRHQTGTNTGELFF
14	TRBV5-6	CASSLVQDYYEQYF
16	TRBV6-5	CASSYSTASGFHEQYF
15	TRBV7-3	CASRPTSGGHNEQFF
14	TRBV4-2	CASSQMLAMVEAFF
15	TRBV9	CASSVDFGTVDGYTF
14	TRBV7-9	CASSTSDRIYEQYF
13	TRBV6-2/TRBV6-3	CASSPGHGYEQYF
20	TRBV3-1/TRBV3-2	CASSQDRGGLAGGKAKTQYF
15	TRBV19	CASSTPGTGNEKLFF
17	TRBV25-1	CASKSPGHWSSGNTIYF